The TCR beta chain described here comes from a study of cytomegalovirus exposure and HLA in healthy donors. Whole-study results and caveats: In an earlier analysis, productive rearrangement rates for most beta V segments clustered near 87% or 30%.

The study ran its PCR with 60 Vbeta and 13 Jbeta primers. Sequencing used immunoSEQ multiplex PCR; TCRdb keeps in-frame clones, though not all of them. The sample includes roughly 150,000 clones, 75% to 90% of them seen just once. CDR3 length equals 16 residues. V lost 4 bases to trimming and J lost 1 base; unmatched junction nucleotides: 2. Germline V gene data show CDR1 as SGHDT and CDR2 as YYEEEE. This clone showed up just once. Its antigen is currently unknown. The receptor comes from a boy between 2 and 10 years old in good health and CMV-seronegative. Material: PBMCs. This chain links TRBV5-6 with TRBJ2-2; 12 bases are a match to TRBD2. The CDR3 loop is CASSPLAGGNTGELFF. The CDR3 DNA reads TGTGCCAGCAGCCCACTAGCGGGGGGGAACACCGGGGAGCTGTTTTTT.